Below, 29 T cell receptor beta chains from the same sample are listed, as sequenced in a study of blood T cell repertoires in COVID-19. Libraries were prepared by immunoSEQ multiplex PCR; TCRdb keeps only in-frame clonotypes and omits some of them. This table has about 300,000 clones, 88% appearing once. Sequenced input: peripheral blood. Receptors originate from a woman aged 30 to 39 who had recovered from COVID-19.

The J gene is TRBJ2-1, the V gene TRBV10-3; no definite D call. Trimming took off 8 bases at V and 10 bases at J, with 12 bases between the two ends. The germline gives CDR1 ENHRY, CDR2 SYGVKD. CDR3 length: 11 residues. The CDR3 sequence is CAIRQAREQFF. CDR3 coding DNA: TGTGCCATCCGCCAGGCCCGCGAGCAGTTCTTC.

The chain uses TRBV3-1 (or the pseudogene TRBV3-2) and TRBJ2-4; TRBD1 is a possible D gene (6 bases). The CDR3 spans 15 residues. Trimming stripped 0 bases from V and 2 bases from J, with 8 bases between. Germline assignment: CDR1 LGHDT and CDR2 YNNKEL (reference sequence). CDR3 DNA sequence: TGTGCCAGCAGCCAAGAGGGACACACCAAAAACATTCAGTACTTC. As protein: CASSQEGHTKNIQYF.

This chain links TRBV29-1 with TRBJ2-2; 10 bases map to TRBD1. The ends lost 7 bases at V and 5 bases at J; junction bases unmatched: 7. Germline CDR1 reads SQVTM; CDR2 reads ANQGSEA. This CDR3 region has 14 residues. The CDR3 DNA reads TGCAGCGCAGGACAGGGGGAATTAACCGGGGAGCTGTTTTTT. It is translated as CSAGQGELTGELFF.

In regard to this clone: In the same sample, other DNA sequences code for this CDR3. This chain links TRBV11-2 with TRBJ2-7, with 7 bases lining up with TRBD1. Per the germline V gene, CDR1 is SGHAT and CDR2 is FQNNGV. This CDR3 is built from 14 residues. V was clipped by 4 bases and J by 3 bases; unmatched bases: 6. CDR3 in amino acids: CASSSRTGHYEQYF. CDR3 sequence (DNA): TGTGCCAGCAGCTCCAGGACAGGACACTACGAGCAGTACTTC.

The chain couples TRBV9 to TRBJ2-5, with D maybe TRBD2 (5 bases). V was pared by 4 bases and J by 4 bases, with 11 bases between. The CDR3 has 13 residues. Germline V CDR1 and CDR2: SGDLS, YYNGEE. The chain's CDR3 is CASSPEGAETQYF. In DNA, the CDR3 is TGTGCCAGCAGCCCAGAGGGTGCAGAGACCCAGTACTTC.

The V gene is TRBV5-1, the J gene TRBJ2-5, with TRBD2 matching over 10 bases. Germline V CDR1 and CDR2: SGHRS, YFSETQ. Trimming at V came to 0 bases and at J to 4 bases, leaving 6 bases not matched to a gene. The CDR3 is 16 residues long. CDR3 sequence (DNA): TGCGCCAGCAGCTTGGTACCTAGCGGGGGATTAGAGACCCAGTACTTC. Protein product: CASSLVPSGGLETQYF.

This clone was observed a single time. The chain uses TRBV7-9 and TRBJ2-5; 7 positions match TRBD1. This CDR3 region has 15 residues. Germline V gene lookup returns CDR1 SEHNR and CDR2 FQNEAQ (reference sequence). Trimming took 5 bases from V and 2 from J; bases not matched to a gene: 8. CDR3 residues: CASSRVPGQQETQYF. CDR3 nucleotide sequence: TGTGCCAGCAGCCGAGTCCCGGGACAGCAAGAGACCCAGTACTTC.

The genes are TRBV27 and TRBJ2-1, with 12 bases that match TRBD2. The CDR3 loop spans 16 amino acids. Germline V CDR1 and CDR2: MNHEY, SMNVEV (reference sequence). Unmatched junction bases numbered 6, after V lost 5 bases and J lost 4 bases. CDR3 sequence reads: CASSRRTSGVYNEQFF. As DNA, the CDR3 is TGTGCCAGCAGTAGACGGACTAGCGGGGTGTACAATGAGCAGTTCTTC.

The chain links TRBV5-1 to TRBJ2-1; 11 nucleotides agree with TRBD2. This CDR3 contains 16 residues. Germline V gene sequence: CDR1 SGHRS, CDR2 YFSETQ. V lost 4 bases, J lost 7 bases, and 10 bases stayed unmatched. DNA of the CDR3: TGCGCCAGCAGCATGACTAGCGGGGATGTTGGTAATGAGCAGTTCTTC. Translated, it gives CASSMTSGDVGNEQFF. The full variable domain, with the rest looked up from reference TRBV5-1 and TRBJ2-1, is KAGVTQTPRYLIKTRGQQVTLSCSPISGHRSVSWYQQTPGQGLQFLFEYFSETQRNKGNFPGRFSGRQFSNSRSEMNVSTLELGDSALYLCASSMTSGDVGNEQFFGPGTRLTVL.

The chain links TRBV10-3 to TRBJ1-2; 8 nucleotides agree with TRBD1. CDR1 and CDR2 (germline): ENHRY, SYGVKD. The V gene end was trimmed by 2 bases and the J gene end by 4 bases; junction bases not matched to a gene: 9. The CDR3 extends over 16 amino acids. CDR3 region: CAISERTGRRGYGYTF. CDR3 sequence (DNA): TGTGCCATCAGTGAGAGGACAGGGCGCCGGGGCTATGGCTACACCTTC.

The chain links TRBV19 to TRBJ2-1; D is undetermined. Trimming pared 2 bases from V and 7 bases from J, leaving 6 bases between. There are 12 residues in the CDR3. CDR1 LNHDA and CDR2 SQIVND come from the germline V gene (reference sequence). The CDR3, as DNA: TGTGCCAGTAGTATAAGTCGGAATGAGCAGTTCTTC. Amino acid sequence: CASSISRNEQFF.

The genes are TRBV19 and TRBJ1-1, with D maybe TRBD1 (5 bases). The CDR3 consists of 17 residues. V gave up 2 bases and J gave up 0 bases, with 16 bases separating them. Germline V gene data show CDR1 as LNHDA and CDR2 as SQIVND (reference sequence). In DNA form, the CDR3 reads TGTGCCAGTAGTATATTAGGGGCTAACGACATGAACACTGAAGCTTTCTTT. This gives the protein CASSILGANDMNTEAFF.

This clone occurred a few times. The chain recombines TRBV6-5 with TRBJ1-6; 10 bases match TRBD1. V lost 5 bases and J lost 9; bases outside the gene matches: 7. Germline loops: CDR1 MNHEY, CDR2 SVGAGI. The CDR3 is made up of 15 amino acids. The CDR3 sequence is CASSMGQGFRSPLHF. In DNA form, the CDR3 reads TGTGCCAGCAGTATGGGACAGGGGTTTCGTTCACCCCTCCACTTT.

This clone has only a few counts. The V gene is TRBV2, the J gene TRBJ1-6; TRBD1 matches 9 bases. This CDR3 region has 13 residues. From germline, CDR1 is SNHLY and CDR2 FYNNEI. V lost 9 bases to trimming and J lost 6 bases; unmatched junction nucleotides: 3. The chain's CDR3 is CASRGQGNSPLHF. The DNA of the CDR3 is TGTGCCAGTCGGGGACAGGGTAATTCACCCCTCCACTTT. Based on the CDR3 plus reference TRBV2 and TRBJ1-6, the full variable domain is EPEVTQTPSHQVTQMGQEVILRCVPISNHLYFYWYRQILGQKVEFLVSFYNNEISEKSEIFDDQFSVERPDGSNFTLKIRSTKLEDSAMYFCASRGQGNSPLHFGNGTRLTVT.

V gene TRBV9 combines with J gene TRBJ2-7; tentative D call: TRBD1 (6 bases). With 5 bases removed from V and 0 bases from J, the gap between germline ends came to 9 bases. The CDR3 consists of 13 residues. Germline CDR1 SGDLS, CDR2 YYNGEE. CDR3 bases: TGTGCCAGCAGTGAGGGGGACTCCTACGAGCAGTACTTC. Its protein is CASSEGDSYEQYF.

The chain couples TRBV28 to TRBJ1-4; D possibly corresponds to TRBD1 (5 bases). V was trimmed by 7 bases and J by 7 bases, leaving 13 bases between them. The CDR3 sequence is 13 residues long. Per germline, CDR1 MDHEN and CDR2 SYDVKM. CDR3 nucleotides: TGTGCCAGCATTGGGGGAGGATCTGAAAAACTGTTTTTT. Translating gives CASIGGGSEKLFF.

CDR3 DNA sequence: TGTGCCAGCAGCTTGGACAGGGATGGCTACACCTTC. It yields the protein CASSLDRDGYTF. The chain links TRBV5-4 to TRBJ1-2, with D perhaps TRBD1 (6 bases). Germline V lookup: CDR1 SGHNT, CDR2 YYREEE (reference sequence). Trimming pared 0 bases from V and 6 bases from J, leaving 6 bases between. This CDR3 has 12 residues. Combining the CDR3 with reference TRBV5-4 and TRBJ1-2 gives the whole variable domain ETGVTQSPTHLIKTRGQQVTLRCSSQSGHNTVSWYQQALGQGPQFIFQYYREEENGRGNFPPRFSGLQFPNYSSELNVNALELDDSALYLCASSLDRDGYTFGSGTRLTVV.

The gene calls are TRBV10-3 and TRBJ2-7, with D maybe TRBD1 (6 bases). The CDR3 runs to 14 residues. Between the trimmed V and J ends, which lost 4 bases and 0 bases, there was a span of 10 bases. Germline loops: CDR1 ENHRY, CDR2 SYGVKD. The CDR3 loop reads CAISAGTPSYEQYF. The CDR3 region has the DNA TGTGCCATCAGTGCTGGGACACCCTCCTACGAGCAGTACTTC.

The chain uses TRBV9 and TRBJ1-2; 8 bases map to TRBD1. The germline gives CDR1 SGDLS, CDR2 YYNGEE. This CDR3 spans 14 amino acids. V lost 5 bases, J lost 3 bases, and 6 bases stayed unmatched. The CDR3 DNA follows: TGTGCCAGCAGGTCTGGACAGGGCGACTATGGCTACACCTTC. This codes for CASRSGQGDYGYTF.

The chain joins TRBV9 to TRBJ1-2, with TRBD1 as a possible D gene (6 bases). The V gene lost 10 bases and the J gene lost 1 base, with 14 bases spanning the gap. The CDR3 length is 13 residues. Germline V CDR1 and CDR2: SGDLS, YYNGEE. CDR3 protein: CASTARGNYGYTF. The CDR3 DNA reads as TGTGCCTCCACCGCCAGGGGTAACTATGGCTACACCTTC.

J is TRBJ2-5 and V is TRBV6-6, with D possibly TRBD1 on 5 matching bases. With 0 bases removed from V and 7 bases from J, the gap between germline ends came to 15 bases. This CDR3 contains 15 residues. Germline V lookup: CDR1 MNHNY, CDR2 SVGAGI (reference sequence). The CDR3 reads CASSYSFAAQGTQYF. The CDR3 DNA reads as TGTGCCAGCAGTTACTCGTTCGCAGCCCAGGGGACCCAGTACTTC.

V gene TRBV6-2 or TRBV6-3 combines with J gene TRBJ2-7; TRBD1 might be the D (6 bases). The CDR3 is 13 amino acids. The germline gives CDR1 MNHEY, CDR2 SVGEGT. Trimming cost V 2 bases and J 2 bases, with 7 bases left between them. DNA for the CDR3: TGTGCCAGCAGTTACGGGACACCCTACGAGCAGTACTTC. Protein product: CASSYGTPYEQYF.

The chain carries TRBV3-1 (or the pseudogene TRBV3-2) and TRBJ2-2, with TRBD2 identical over 11 bases. Trimming removed 5 bases from V and 1 base from J; junction bases left unmatched: 3. The CDR3 has 16 residues. Germline assignment: CDR1 LGHDT and CDR2 YNNKEL (reference sequence). CDR3 in amino acids: CASSDGLAGNTGELFF. The CDR3 DNA follows: TGTGCCAGCAGCGACGGACTAGCGGGGAACACCGGGGAGCTGTTTTTT.

This sequence joins TRBV10-3 and TRBJ1-5; a possible D gene is TRBD1 (5 bases). V gave up 2 bases and J gave up 1 base, with 9 bases separating them. This CDR3 contains 15 residues. Germline V lookup: CDR1 ENHRY, CDR2 SYGVKD. In DNA form, the CDR3 reads TGTGCCATCAGTGAGGGGGGGGGAAGCAATCAGCCCCAGCATTTT. The encoded protein is CAISEGGGSNQPQHF.

The CDR3 DNA sequence: TGTGCCAGCAGTTTGGCGGCTGAAGCTTTCTTT. This translates into CASSLAAEAFF. The chain links TRBV12-3 or TRBV12-4 to TRBJ1-1, with D uncertain. This CDR3 has 11 amino acids. The V and J ends lost 3 bases and 6 bases respectively, with 5 bases between them.

The chain links TRBV6-6 to TRBJ1-2; perhaps TRBD1 as D (6 bases). The germline CDR1 and CDR2 sequences are MNHNY and SVGAGI (reference sequence). Trimming removed 7 bases from V and 6 bases from J, with 12 bases in between. The CDR3 extends over 12 amino acids. DNA of the CDR3: TGTGCCAGCACTAAGACAGGAGATGGCTACACCTTC. Translated, it gives CASTKTGDGYTF.

CDR3 DNA: TGTGCCAGCAGTGAAATCCTTACAGGGGTGAACACTGAAGCTTTCTTT. Residues: CASSEILTGVNTEAFF. The V call is TRBV6-1, the J call TRBJ1-1, with 7 bases that match TRBD1. Looked up from germline, CDR1 is MNHNS and CDR2 is SASEGT. Losses at the gene ends were 2 bases for V and 0 bases for J; bases not matched to a gene: 6. This CDR3 has 16 residues.

The chain carries TRBV5-4 and TRBJ1-3; 7 bases match TRBD1. Trimming at V came to 8 bases and at J to 0 bases, leaving 5 bases not matched to a gene. CDR1 and CDR2 (germline): SGHNT, YYREEE (reference sequence). This CDR3 is 14 amino acids long. CDR3 amino acids: CASEDRISGNTIYF. The CDR3 coding sequence is TGTGCCAGTGAGGACAGGATCTCTGGAAACACCATATATTTT.

The chain uses TRBV18 and TRBJ2-2; a weak D match, TRBD1 (7 bases). Germline V gene lookup returns CDR1 KGHSH and CDR2 LQKENI. Trimming left V 3 bases short and J 5 bases short, with 16 bases between. The CDR3 contains 16 residues. This chain's CDR3 is CASSPTETGRTGELFF. The CDR3 nucleotides read TGTGCCAGCTCACCCACCGAGACAGGGAGGACCGGGGAGCTGTTTTTT.